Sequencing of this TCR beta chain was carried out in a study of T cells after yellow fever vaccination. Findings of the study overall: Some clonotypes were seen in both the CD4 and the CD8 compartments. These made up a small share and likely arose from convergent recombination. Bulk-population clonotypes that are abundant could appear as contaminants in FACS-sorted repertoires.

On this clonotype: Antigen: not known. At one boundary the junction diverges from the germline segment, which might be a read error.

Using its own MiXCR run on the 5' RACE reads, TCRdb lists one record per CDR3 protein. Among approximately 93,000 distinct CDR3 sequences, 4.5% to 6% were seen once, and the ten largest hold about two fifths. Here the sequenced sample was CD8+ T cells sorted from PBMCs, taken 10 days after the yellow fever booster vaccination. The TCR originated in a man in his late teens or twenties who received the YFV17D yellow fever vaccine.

CDR3 region: CASSKESGRGPLHF. CDR3 DNA: TGCGCCAGCAGCAAAGAGTCAGGCCGGGGGCCCCTCCACTTT. The chain uses TRBV4-1 and TRBJ1-6, with a weak D call TRBD1 (5 bases). The germline gives CDR1 MGHRA, CDR2 YSYEKL. This CDR3 is 14 amino acids long.